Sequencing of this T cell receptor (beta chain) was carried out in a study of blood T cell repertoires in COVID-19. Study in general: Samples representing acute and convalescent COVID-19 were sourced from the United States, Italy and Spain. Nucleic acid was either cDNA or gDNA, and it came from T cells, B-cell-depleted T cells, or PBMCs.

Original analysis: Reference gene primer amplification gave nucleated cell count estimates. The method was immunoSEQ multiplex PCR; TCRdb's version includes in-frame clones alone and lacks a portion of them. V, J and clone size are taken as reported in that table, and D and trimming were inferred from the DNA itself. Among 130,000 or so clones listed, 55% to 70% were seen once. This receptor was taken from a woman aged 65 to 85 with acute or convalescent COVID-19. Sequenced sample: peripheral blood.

In nucleotides, the CDR3 is TGCGCCAGCAGCTTGGGCAGGGGAGACGATGGCTACACCTTC. Protein: CASSLGRGDDGYTF. The V and J genes are TRBV5-1 and TRBJ1-2; D may be TRBD1 (6 bases). V lost 0 bases and J 6 bases, leaving 12 bases between the germline ends. This CDR3 contains 14 residues. Germline V gene data show CDR1 as SGHRS and CDR2 as YFSETQ.